This T cell receptor beta chain was sequenced in a study of T cell repertoires in cytomegalovirus infection. In TCRdb, the reads were re-called with MiXCR into one record per CDR3 protein. Of 250,000 to 300,000 distinct CDR3 sequences in the sample, approximately 9.2% were seen once. This clonotype came up many times. The CDR3 spans 13 residues. V lost 1 base, J lost 4 bases, and 5 bases lay in between. Germline V lookup: CDR1 SGHTA, CDR2 FQGNSA. The sample taken for sequencing was PBMCs. This chain links TRBV7-2 with TRBJ1-5, with D hard to call. The receptor was derived from a human donor in good health (CMV status not recorded). Some clones in this sample may be carry-over from other donors' samples. The CDR3 DNA sequence: TGTGCCAGCAGCTTAGTGCAGAATCAGCCCCAGCATTTT. Its translation is CASSLVQNQPQHF.